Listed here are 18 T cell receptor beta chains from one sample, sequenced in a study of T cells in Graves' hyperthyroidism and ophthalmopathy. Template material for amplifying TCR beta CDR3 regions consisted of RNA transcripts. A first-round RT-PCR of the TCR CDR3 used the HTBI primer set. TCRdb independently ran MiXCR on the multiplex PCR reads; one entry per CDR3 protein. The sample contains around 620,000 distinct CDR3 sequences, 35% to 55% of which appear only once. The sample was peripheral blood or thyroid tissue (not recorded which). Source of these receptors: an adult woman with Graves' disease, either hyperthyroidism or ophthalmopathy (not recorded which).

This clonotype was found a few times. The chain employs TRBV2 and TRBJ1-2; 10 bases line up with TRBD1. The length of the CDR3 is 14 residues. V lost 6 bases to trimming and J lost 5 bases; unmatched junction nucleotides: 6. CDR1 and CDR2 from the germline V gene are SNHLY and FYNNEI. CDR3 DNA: TGTGCCAGCAGCTTGGGGACAGGGGAATATGGCTACACCTTC. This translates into CASSLGTGEYGYTF.

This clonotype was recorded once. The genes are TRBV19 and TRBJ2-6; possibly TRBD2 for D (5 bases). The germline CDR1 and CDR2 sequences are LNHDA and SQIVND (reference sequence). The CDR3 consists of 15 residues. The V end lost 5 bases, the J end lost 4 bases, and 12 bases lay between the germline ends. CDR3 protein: CASSQGGEGANVLTF. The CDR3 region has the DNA TGTGCCAGTAGTCAAGGAGGTGAGGGGGCCAACGTCCTGACTTTC.

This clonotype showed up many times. The CDR3 nucleotides read TGTGCCAGCAGCTTGGGGCGGCTAACTGAAGCTTTCTTT. This gives the protein CASSLGRLTEAFF. The chain recombines TRBV11-2 with TRBJ1-1; tentative D call: TRBD1 (5 bases). The CDR3 extends over 13 amino acids. Trimming left V 3 bases short and J 5 bases short, with 10 bases between. Per germline, CDR1 SGHAT and CDR2 FQNNGV.

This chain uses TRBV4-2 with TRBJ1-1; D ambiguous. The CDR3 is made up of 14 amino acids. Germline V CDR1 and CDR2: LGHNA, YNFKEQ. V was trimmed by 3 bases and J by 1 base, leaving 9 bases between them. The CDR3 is CASSHTGRNTEAFF. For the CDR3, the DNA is TGTGCCAGCAGCCACACTGGGCGGAACACTGAAGCTTTCTTT.

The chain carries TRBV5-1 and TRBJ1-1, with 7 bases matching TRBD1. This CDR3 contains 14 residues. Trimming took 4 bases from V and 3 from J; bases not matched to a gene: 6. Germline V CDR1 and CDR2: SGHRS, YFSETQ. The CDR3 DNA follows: TGCGCCAGCAGCACGTGGACAGGTGACACTGAAGCTTTCTTT. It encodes CASSTWTGDTEAFF. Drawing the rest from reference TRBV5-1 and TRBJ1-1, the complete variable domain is KAGVTQTPRYLIKTRGQQVTLSCSPISGHRSVSWYQQTPGQGLQFLFEYFSETQRNKGNFPGRFSGRQFSNSRSEMNVSTLELGDSALYLCASSTWTGDTEAFFGQGTRLTVV.

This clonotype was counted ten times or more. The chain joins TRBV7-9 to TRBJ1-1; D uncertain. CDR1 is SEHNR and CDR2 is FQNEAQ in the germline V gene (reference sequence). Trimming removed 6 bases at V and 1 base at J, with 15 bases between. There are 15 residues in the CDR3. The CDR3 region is CASRSQLQPNTEAFF. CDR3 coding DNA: TGTGCCAGCAGGTCCCAACTACAACCGAACACTGAAGCTTTCTTT.

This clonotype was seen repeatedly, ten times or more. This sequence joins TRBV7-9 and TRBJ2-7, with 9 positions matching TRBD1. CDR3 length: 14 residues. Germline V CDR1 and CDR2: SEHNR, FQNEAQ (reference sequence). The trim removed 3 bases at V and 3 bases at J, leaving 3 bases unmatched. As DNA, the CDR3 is TGTGCCAGCAGCTTGACAGGGGGTGGCTACGAGCAGTACTTC. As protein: CASSLTGGGYEQYF.

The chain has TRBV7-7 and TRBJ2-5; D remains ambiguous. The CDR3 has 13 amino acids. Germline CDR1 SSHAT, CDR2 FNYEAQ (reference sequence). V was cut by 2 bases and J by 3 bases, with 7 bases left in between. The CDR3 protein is CASSLFTEETQYF. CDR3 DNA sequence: TGTGCCAGCAGCTTATTTACGGAAGAGACCCAGTACTTC. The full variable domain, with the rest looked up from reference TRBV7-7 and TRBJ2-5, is GAGVSQSPRYKVTKRGQDVTLRCDPISSHATLYWYQQALGQGPEFLTYFNYEAQPDKSGLPSDRFSAERPEGSISTLTIQRTEQRDSAMYRCASSLFTEETQYFGPGTRLLVL.

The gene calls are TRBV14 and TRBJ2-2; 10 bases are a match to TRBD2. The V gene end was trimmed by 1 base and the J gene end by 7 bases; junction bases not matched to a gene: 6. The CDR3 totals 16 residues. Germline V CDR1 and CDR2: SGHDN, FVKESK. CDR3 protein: CASSQGGLAMDGELFF. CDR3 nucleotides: TGTGCCAGCAGCCAAGGGGGACTAGCGATGGACGGGGAGCTGTTTTTT.

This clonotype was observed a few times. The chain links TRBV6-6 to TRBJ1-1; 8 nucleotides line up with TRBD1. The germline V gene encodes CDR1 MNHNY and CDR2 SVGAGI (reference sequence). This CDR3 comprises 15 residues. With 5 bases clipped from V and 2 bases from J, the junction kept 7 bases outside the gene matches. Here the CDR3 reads CASSRRQGLNTEAFF. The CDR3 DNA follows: TGTGCCAGCAGTCGAAGACAGGGGCTAAACACTGAAGCTTTCTTT.

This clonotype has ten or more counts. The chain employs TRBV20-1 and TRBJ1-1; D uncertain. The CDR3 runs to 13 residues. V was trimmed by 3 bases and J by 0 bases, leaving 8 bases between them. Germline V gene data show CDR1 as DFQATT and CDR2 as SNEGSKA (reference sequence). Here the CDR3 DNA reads TGCAGTGCTAGGCTGGGTATGAACACTGAAGCTTTCTTT. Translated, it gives CSARLGMNTEAFF.

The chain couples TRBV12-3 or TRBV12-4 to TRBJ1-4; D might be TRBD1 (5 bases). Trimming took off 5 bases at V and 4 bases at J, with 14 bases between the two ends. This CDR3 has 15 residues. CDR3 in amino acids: CASSPGRGINEKLFF. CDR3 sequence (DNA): TGTGCCAGCAGTCCTGGACGGGGCATTAATGAAAAACTGTTTTTT.

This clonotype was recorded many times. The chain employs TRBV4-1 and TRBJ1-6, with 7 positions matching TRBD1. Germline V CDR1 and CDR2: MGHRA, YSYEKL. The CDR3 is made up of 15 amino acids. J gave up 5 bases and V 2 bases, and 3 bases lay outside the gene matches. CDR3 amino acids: CASSQRDRNNSPLHF. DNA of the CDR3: TGCGCCAGCAGCCAAAGGGACAGAAATAATTCACCCCTCCACTTT.

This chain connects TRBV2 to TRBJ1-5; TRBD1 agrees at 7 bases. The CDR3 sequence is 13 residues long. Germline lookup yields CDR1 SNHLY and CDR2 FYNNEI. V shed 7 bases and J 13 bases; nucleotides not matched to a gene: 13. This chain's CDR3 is CASMPGTDSNQHF. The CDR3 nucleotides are TGTGCCAGCATGCCCGGGACAGATAGCAATCAGCATTTT.

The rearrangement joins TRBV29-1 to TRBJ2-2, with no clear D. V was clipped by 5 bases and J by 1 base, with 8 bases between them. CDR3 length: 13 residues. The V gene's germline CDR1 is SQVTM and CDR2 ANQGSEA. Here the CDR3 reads CSVNWKNTGELFF. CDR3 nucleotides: TGCAGCGTTAACTGGAAGAACACCGGGGAGCTGTTTTTT.

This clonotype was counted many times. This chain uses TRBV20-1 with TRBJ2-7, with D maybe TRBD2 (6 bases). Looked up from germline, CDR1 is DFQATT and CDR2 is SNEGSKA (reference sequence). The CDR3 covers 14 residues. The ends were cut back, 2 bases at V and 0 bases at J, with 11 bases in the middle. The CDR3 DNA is TGCAGTGCTAGAACCAGCGGGCCCTCCTACGAGCAGTACTTC. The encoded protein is CSARTSGPSYEQYF.

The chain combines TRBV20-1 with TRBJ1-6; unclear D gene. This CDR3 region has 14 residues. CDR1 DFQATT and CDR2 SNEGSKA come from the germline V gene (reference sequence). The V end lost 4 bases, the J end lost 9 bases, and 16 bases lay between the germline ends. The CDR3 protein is CSATDRRAGSPLHF. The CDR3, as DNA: TGCAGTGCTACGGACCGGCGGGCGGGTTCACCCCTCCACTTT.

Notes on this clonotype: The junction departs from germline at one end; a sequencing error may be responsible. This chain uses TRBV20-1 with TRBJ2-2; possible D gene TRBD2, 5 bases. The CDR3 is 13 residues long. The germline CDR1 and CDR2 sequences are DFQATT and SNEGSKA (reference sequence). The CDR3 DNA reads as TGCAGTGCTATTGGCTCGCTTGGACCGGGGAGCCTATTT. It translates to CSAIGSLGPGSLF.